This T cell receptor beta chain derives from a study of early T cells in non-severe SARS-CoV-2 infection. Overall study: The input, bulk RNA from unsorted whole blood, was sequenced, and chains were unpaired.

At least ten counts were recorded for this clonotype. The antigen is unknown. Findings and limits, study-wide: The matching step, a VDJdb search, favored anti-spike CD8 responses and missed private and CD4 specificities.

Unique molecular identifiers were attached to individual cDNA molecules. One entry per CDR3 protein results from TCRdb running MiXCR on the 5' RACE reads. Of tens of thousands of distinct CDR3 sequences detected, over 10% appear once; the ten largest clones hold about 4.3%. The CDR3 is 12 residues long. Germline-derived CDR1 and CDR2 are GTSNPN and SVGIG (reference sequence). V lost 3 bases and J lost 8, with 11 bases in between. The sequencing sample was made of whole blood. This chain connects TRBV30 to TRBJ2-1; D is perhaps TRBD2 (6 bases). This receptor was obtained from an adult who was a healthcare worker with PCR-confirmed SARS-CoV-2 infection or an uninfected control (not recorded which). CDR3 nucleotide sequence: TGTGCCTGGAGCGCGACGGGGGATGAGCAGTTCTTC. Protein product: CAWSATGDEQFF.